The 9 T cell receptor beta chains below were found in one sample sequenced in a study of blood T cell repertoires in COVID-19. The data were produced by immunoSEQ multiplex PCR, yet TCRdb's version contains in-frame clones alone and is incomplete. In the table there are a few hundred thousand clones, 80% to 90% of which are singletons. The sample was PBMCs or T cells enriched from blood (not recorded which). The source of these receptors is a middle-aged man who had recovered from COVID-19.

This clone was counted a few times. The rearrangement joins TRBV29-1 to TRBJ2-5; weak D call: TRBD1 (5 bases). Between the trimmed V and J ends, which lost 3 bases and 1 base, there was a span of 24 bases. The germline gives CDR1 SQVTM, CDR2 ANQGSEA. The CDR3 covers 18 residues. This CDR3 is CSVDQGGVMMLGQETQYF. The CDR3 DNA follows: TGCAGCGTTGATCAGGGTGGGGTGATGATGCTCGGCCAAGAGACCCAGTACTTC.

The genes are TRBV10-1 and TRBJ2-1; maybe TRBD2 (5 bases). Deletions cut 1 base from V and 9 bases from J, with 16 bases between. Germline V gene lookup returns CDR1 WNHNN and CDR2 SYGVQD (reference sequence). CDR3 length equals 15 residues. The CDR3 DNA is TGCGCCAGCAGTGAGTTGGTGGGAGAACCTACTGAGCAGTTCTTC. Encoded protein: CASSELVGEPTEQFF.

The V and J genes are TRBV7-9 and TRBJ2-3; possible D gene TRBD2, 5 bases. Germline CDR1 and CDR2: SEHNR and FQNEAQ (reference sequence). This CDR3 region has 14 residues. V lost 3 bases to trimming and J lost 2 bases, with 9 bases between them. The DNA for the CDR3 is TGTGCCAGCAGCTTTCGGGGAAACACAGATACGCAGTATTTT. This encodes CASSFRGNTDTQYF.

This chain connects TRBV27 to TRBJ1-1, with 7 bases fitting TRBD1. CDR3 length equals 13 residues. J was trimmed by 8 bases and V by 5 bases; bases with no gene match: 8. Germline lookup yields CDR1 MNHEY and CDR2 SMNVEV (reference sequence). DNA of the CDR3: TGTGCCAGCAGTCCTGGGACAGTCCGGGAAGCTTTCTTT. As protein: CASSPGTVREAFF.

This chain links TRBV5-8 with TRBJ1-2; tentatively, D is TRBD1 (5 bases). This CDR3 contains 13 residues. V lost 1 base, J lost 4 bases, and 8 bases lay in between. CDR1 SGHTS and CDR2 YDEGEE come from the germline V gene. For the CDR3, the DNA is TGTGCCAGCAGCTTGCGGGGGTCCTATGGCTACACCTTC. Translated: CASSLRGSYGYTF.

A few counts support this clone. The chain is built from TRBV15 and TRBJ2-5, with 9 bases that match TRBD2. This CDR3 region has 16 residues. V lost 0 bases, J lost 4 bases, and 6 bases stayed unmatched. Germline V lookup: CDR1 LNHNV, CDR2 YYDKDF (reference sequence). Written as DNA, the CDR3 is TGTGCCACCAGCAGAGAATTGTCTAGCGGGGTAGAGACCCAGTACTTC. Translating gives CATSRELSSGVETQYF.

CDR3 bases: TGTGCCAGCAGCTTGAAGTCTTGGACAGGGACCTACAATGAGCAGTTCTTC. Translating gives CASSLKSWTGTYNEQFF. This chain connects TRBV5-8 to TRBJ2-1; 8 bases match TRBD1. J gave up 2 bases and V 1 base, and 8 bases lay outside the gene matches. CDR1 is SGHTS, CDR2 YDEGEE, per germline. CDR3 length: 17 amino acids.

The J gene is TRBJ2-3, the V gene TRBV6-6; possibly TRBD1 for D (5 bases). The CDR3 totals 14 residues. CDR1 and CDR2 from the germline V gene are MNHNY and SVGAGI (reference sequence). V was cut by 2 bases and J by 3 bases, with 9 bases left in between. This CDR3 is CASSYPTGTDTQYF. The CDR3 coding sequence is TGTGCCAGCAGTTACCCAACAGGAACAGATACGCAGTATTTT.

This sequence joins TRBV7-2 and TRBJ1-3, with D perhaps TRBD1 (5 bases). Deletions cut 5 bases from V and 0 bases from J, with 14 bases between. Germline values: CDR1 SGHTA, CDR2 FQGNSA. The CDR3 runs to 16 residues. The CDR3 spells CASSVLGPNSGNTIYF. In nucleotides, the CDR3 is TGTGCCAGCAGCGTACTGGGGCCGAACTCTGGAAACACCATATATTTT.